This TCR beta chain was retrieved from a study of response to subunit inactivated influenza vaccine. Study results and caveats: Authors suggested each seasonal flu vaccination may recruit only limited numbers of new T cells.

MiXCR, run by TCRdb on the RT-PCR reads, gives a single entry per CDR3 protein. This sample has 500,000 to 600,000 distinct CDR3 sequences, with about 8% found just once. As for this clonotype: Antigen unknown.

This CDR3 comprises 13 residues. The V gene's germline CDR1 is SGHAT and CDR2 FQNNGV. V lost 5 bases to trimming and J lost 5 bases, with 11 bases between them. This material consisted of PBMCs from blood, taken around 25 months after vaccination. The rearrangement links TRBV11-2 to TRBJ2-3; D is ambiguous. The sequence derives from a man aged 50 to 75 who received an inactivated influenza vaccine. CDR3 nucleotide sequence: TGTGCCAGCAGCCATTCTACTAAAGATACGCAGTATTTT. Its protein is CASSHSTKDTQYF. Full variable domain (outside the CDR3, taken from reference TRBV11-2 and TRBJ2-3): EAGVAQSPRYKIIEKRQSVAFWCNPISGHATLYWYQQILGQGPKLLIQFQNNGVVDDSQLPKDRFSAERLKGVDSTLKIQPAKLEDSAVYLCASSHSTKDTQYFGPGTRLTVL.